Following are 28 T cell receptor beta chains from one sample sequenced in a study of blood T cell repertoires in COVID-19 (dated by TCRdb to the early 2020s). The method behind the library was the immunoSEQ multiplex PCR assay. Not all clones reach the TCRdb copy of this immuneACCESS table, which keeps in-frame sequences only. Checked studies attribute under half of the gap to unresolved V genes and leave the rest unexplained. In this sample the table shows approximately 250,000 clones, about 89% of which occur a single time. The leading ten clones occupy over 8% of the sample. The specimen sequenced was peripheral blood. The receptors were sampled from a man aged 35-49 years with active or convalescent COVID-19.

CDR3 amino acids: CASSHGGGARAYEQYF. CDR3 bases: TGCGCCAGCAGCCACGGGGGAGGGGCAAGGGCCTACGAGCAGTACTTC. The rearrangement uses TRBV5-1 and TRBJ2-7; 7 nucleotides align to TRBD2. Germline CDR1 and CDR2: SGHRS and YFSETQ. V was pared by 4 bases and J by 2 bases, with 12 bases of the junction left unmatched. The CDR3 covers 16 residues.

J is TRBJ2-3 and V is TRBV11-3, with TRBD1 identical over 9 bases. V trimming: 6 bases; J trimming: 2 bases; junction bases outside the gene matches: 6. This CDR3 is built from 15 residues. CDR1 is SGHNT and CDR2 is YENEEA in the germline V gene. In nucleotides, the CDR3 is TGTGCCAGCAGTACAGGGGGCCGCCCCACAGATACGCAGTATTTT. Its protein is CASSTGGRPTDTQYF.

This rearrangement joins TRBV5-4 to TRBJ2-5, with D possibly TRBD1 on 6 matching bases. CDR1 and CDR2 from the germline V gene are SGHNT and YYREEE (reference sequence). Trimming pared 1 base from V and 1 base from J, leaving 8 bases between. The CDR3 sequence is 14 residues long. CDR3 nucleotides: TGTGCCAGCAGCTTGACAGGGACCCAAGAGACCCAGTACTTC. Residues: CASSLTGTQETQYF. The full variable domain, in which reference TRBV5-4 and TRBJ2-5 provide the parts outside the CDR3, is ETGVTQSPTHLIKTRGQQVTLRCSSQSGHNTVSWYQQALGQGPQFIFQYYREEENGRGNFPPRFSGLQFPNYSSELNVNALELDDSALYLCASSLTGTQETQYFGPGTRLLVL.

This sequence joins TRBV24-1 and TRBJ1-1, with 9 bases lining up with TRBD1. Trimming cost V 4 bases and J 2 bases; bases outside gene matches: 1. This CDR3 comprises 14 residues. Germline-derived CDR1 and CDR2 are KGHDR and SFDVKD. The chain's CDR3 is CATSEGQGNTEAFF. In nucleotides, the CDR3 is TGTGCCACCAGTGAGGGACAGGGTAACACTGAAGCTTTCTTT.

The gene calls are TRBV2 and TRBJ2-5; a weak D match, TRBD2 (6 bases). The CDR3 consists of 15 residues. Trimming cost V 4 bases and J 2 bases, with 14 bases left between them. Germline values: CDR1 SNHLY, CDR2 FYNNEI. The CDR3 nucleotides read TGTGCCAGCAGTGCTGGGGCTAGCGCTCAAGAGACCCAGTACTTC. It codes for CASSAGASAQETQYF.

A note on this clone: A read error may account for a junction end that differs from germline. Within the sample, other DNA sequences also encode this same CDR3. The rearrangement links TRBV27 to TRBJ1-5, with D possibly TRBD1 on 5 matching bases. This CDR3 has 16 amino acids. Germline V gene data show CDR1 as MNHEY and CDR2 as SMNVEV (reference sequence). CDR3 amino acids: CASSTAQGGINQPQHF. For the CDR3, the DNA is TGTGCTAGCAGTACAGCGCAGGGCGGCATTAATCAGCCCCAGCATTTT.

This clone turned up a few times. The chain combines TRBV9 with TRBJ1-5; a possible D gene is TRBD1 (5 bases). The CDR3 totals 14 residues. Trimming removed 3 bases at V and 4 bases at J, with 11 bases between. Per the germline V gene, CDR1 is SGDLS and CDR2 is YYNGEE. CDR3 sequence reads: CASSALDRNQPQHF. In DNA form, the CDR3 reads TGTGCCAGCAGCGCCCTCGACAGAAATCAGCCCCAGCATTTT.

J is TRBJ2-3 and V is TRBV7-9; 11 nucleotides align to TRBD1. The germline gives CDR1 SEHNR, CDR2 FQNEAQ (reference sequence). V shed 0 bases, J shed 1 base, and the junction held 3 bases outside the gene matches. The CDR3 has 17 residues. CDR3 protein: CASSLAGTGGGTDTQYF. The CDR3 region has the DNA TGTGCCAGCAGCTTAGCTGGGACAGGGGGAGGCACAGATACGCAGTATTTT.

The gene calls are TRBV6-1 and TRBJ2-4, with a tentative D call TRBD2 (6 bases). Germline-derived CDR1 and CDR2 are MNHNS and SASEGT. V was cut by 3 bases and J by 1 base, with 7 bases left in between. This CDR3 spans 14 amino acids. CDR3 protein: CASSDGGAKNIQYF. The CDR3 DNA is TGTGCCAGCAGTGATGGGGGGGCCAAAAACATTCAGTACTTC.

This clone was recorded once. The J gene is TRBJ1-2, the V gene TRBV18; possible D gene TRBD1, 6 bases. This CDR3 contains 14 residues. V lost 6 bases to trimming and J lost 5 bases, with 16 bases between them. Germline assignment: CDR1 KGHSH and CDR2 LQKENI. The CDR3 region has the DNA TGTGCCAGCTCGCCGGCGGGGGGCGCATATGGCTACACCTTC. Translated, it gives CASSPAGGAYGYTF.

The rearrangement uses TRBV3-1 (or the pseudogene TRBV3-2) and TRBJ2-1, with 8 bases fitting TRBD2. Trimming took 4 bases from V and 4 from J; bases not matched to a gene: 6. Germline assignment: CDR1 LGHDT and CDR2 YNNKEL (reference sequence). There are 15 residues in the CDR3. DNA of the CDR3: TGTGCCAGCAGCCCTACTAGCGGCTCTTACAATGAGCAGTTCTTC. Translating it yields CASSPTSGSYNEQFF.

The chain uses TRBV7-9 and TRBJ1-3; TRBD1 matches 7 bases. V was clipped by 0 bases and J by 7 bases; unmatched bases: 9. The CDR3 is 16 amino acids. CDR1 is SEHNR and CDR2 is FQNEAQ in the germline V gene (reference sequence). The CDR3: CASSLAQGQLKNTIYF. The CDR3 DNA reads TGTGCCAGCAGCTTAGCGCAGGGACAGCTAAAGAACACCATATATTTT.

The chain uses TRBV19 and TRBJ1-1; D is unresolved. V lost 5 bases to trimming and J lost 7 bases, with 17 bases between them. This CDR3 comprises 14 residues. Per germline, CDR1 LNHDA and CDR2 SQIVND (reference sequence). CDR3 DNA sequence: TGTGCCAGTAGTTTTTCAGGTAGTCTATTTGAAGCTTTCTTT. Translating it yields CASSFSGSLFEAFF.

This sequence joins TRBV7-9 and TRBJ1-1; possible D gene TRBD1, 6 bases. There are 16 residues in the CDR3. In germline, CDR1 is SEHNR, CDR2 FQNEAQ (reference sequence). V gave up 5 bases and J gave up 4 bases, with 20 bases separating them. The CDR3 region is CASSPASTGRPTEAFF. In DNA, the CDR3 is TGTGCCAGCAGCCCCGCCTCTACAGGGCGGCCCACTGAAGCTTTCTTT.

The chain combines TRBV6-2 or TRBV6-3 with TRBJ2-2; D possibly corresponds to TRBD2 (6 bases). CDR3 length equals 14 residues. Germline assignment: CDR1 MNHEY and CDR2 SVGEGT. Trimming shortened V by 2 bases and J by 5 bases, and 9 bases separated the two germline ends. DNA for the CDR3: TGTGCCAGCAGTTACCTAGCGAGGACCGGGGAGCTGTTTTTT. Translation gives CASSYLARTGELFF.

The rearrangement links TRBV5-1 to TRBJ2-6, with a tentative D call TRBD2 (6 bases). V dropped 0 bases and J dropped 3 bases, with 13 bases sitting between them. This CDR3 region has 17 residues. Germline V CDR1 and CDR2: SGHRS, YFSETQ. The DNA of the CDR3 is TGCGCCAGCAGCTTGGAAGGGACTGAGTATGGGGCCAACGTCCTGACTTTC. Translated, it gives CASSLEGTEYGANVLTF.

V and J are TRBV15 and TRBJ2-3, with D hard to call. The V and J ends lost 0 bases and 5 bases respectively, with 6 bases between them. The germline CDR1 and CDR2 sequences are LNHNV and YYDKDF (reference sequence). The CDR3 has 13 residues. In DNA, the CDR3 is TGTGCCACCAGCAGAGATCGAGAAGATACGCAGTATTTT. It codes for CATSRDREDTQYF.

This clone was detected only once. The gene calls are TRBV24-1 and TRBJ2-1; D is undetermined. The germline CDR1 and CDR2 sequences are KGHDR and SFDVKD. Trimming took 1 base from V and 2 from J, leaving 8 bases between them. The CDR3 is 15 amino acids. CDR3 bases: TGTGCCACCAGTGATTTCAGTCTGACCTACAATGAGCAGTTCTTC. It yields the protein CATSDFSLTYNEQFF.

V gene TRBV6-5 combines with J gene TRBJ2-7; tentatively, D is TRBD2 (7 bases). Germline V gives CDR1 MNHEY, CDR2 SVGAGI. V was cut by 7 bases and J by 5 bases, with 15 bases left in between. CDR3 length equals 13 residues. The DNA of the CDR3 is TGTGCCAGCAAGGGGAGGGGGGAGGACGAGCAGTACTTC. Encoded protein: CASKGRGEDEQYF.

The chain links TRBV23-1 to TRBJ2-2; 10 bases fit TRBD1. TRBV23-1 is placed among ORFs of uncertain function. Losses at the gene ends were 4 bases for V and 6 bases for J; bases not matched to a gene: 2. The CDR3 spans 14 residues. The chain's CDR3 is CASSLGQGAGELFF. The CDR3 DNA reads TGCGCCAGCAGTCTAGGACAGGGGGCCGGGGAGCTGTTTTTT.

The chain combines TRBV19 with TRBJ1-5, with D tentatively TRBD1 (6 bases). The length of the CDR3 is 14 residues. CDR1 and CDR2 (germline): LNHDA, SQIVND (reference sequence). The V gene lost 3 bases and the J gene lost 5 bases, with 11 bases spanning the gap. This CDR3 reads CASSITQGYQPQHF. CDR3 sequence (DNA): TGTGCCAGTAGTATTACACAGGGCTATCAGCCCCAGCATTTT.

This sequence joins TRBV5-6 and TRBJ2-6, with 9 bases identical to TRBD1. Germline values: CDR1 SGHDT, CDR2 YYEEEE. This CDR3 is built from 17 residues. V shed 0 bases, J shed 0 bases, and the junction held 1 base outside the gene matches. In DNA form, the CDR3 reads TGTGCCAGCAGCTTGGGACAGGGGGGCTCTGGGGCCAACGTCCTGACTTTC. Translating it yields CASSLGQGGSGANVLTF.

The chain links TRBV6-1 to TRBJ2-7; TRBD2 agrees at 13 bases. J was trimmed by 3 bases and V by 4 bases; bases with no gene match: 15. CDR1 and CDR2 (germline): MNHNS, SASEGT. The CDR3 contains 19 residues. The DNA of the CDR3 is TGTGCCAGCAGTGGTGGACTAGCGGGGGTAGCAGCAAGGCACTACGAGCAGTACTTC. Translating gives CASSGGLAGVAARHYEQYF.

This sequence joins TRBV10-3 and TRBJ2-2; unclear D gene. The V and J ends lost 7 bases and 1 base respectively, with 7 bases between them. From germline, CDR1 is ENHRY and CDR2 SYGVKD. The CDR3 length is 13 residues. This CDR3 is CAIKPGNTGELFF. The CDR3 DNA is TGTGCCATCAAGCCAGGGAACACCGGGGAGCTGTTTTTT.

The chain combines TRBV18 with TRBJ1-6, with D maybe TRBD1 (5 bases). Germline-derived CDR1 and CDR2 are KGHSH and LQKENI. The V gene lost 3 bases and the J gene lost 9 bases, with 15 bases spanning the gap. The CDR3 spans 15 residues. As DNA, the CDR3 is TGTGCCAGCTCACCCGGAGAGGGACTTGGTTCACCCCTCCACTTT. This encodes CASSPGEGLGSPLHF.

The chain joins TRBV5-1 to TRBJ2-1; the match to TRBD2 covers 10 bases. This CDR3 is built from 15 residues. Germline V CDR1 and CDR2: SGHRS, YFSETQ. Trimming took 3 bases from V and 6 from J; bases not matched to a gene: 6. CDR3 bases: TGCGCCAGCAGCTCCTGGACTAGCGGCCCCAATGAGCAGTTCTTC. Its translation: CASSSWTSGPNEQFF.

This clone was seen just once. CDR3 sequence: CASSSPAGEQETQYF. The CDR3 coding sequence is TGTGCCAGCAGTTCCCCGGCGGGGGAACAAGAGACCCAGTACTTC. The gene calls are TRBV11-2 and TRBJ2-5, with 7 nucleotides matching TRBD2. V lost 6 bases to trimming and J lost 2 bases; unmatched junction nucleotides: 9. Germline CDR1 and CDR2: SGHAT and FQNNGV. This CDR3 spans 15 amino acids. The variable domain in full, with the rest retrieved from reference TRBV11-2 and TRBJ2-5, is EAGVAQSPRYKIIEKRQSVAFWCNPISGHATLYWYQQILGQGPKLLIQFQNNGVVDDSQLPKDRFSAERLKGVDSTLKIQPAKLEDSAVYLCASSSPAGEQETQYFGPGTRLLVL.

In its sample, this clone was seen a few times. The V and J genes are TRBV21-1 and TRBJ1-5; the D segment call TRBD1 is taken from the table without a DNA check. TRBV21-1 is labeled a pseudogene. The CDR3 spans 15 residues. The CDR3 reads CASRPDRGDNQPQHF. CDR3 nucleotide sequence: TGTGCCAGCCGCCCCGACAGGGGGGACAATCAGCCCCAGCATTTT.